Listed below are T cell receptor beta chains from one sample, sequenced in a study of blood T cell repertoires in COVID-19. TCRdb keeps only in-frame clones here, not all; method: immunoSEQ multiplex PCR. The sample includes around 170,000 clones, more than 70% seen only once; the top ten take approximately 2.8%. The material sequenced was peripheral blood. The receptors here all came from a man aged 60 to 69 with acute or convalescent COVID-19. CDR3s include the opening cysteine and the closing phenylalanine or tryptophan. The D gene is left open where the match is weak. Some rows mark clone size as missing; the rest say once, few, many or name a class of expanded clone.

V	D	J	size	CDR3	DNA
TRBV6-6	TRBD2	TRBJ2-5	.	CASRPTSGGKETQYF	TGTGCCAGCAGACCCACTAGCGGGGGGAAAGAGACCCAGTACTTC
TRBV20-1	.	TRBJ1-1	.	CTLRGDTEAFF	TGCACCCTACGGGGGGACACTGAAGCTTTCTTT
TRBV7-3	.	TRBJ1-2	few	CASSPIREGGYTF	TGTGCCAGCAGCCCCATCCGGGAGGGAGGCTACACCTTC
TRBV2	TRBD1	TRBJ1-2	.	CASNLDRGGRDGGYTF	TGTGCCAGCAACTTGGACAGGGGTGGTCGTGATGGTGGCTACACCTTC
TRBV4-2	.	TRBJ1-1	.	CASSQQGSNTEAFF	TGTGCCAGCAGCCAACAGGGGTCGAACACTGAAGCTTTCTTT
TRBV7-7	.	TRBJ2-2	.	CASSFRPPRGARGGELFF	TGTGCCAGCAGCTTCCGCCCTCCCCGGGGGGCCCGCGGCGGGGAGCTGTTTTTT
TRBV19	TRBD1	TRBJ1-5	.	CASSMVSGQGNRQPQHF	TGTGCCAGTAGTATGGTTAGCGGACAGGGCAACCGTCAGCCCCAGCATTTT
TRBV27	.	TRBJ2-7	.	CASSYRGHNSYEQYF	TGTGCCAGCAGCTATAGGGGACACAACTCCTACGAGCAGTACTTC
TRBV12-3/TRBV12-4	TRBD1	TRBJ1-2	.	CASSLKQGTGYTF	TGTGCCAGCAGTTTGAAACAGGGGACTGGCTACACCTTC
TRBV18	TRBD1	TRBJ1-1	.	CASSPPPHRGKLNTEAFF	TGTGCCAGCTCACCACCCCCTCACAGGGGGAAGTTGAACACTGAAGCTTTCTTT
TRBV3-1/TRBV3-2	TRBD2	TRBJ2-7	.	CASSSRAGGPYEQYF	TGTGCCAGCAGTTCGCGGGCGGGGGGGCCTTACGAGCAGTACTTC
TRBV6-4	.	TRBJ1-2	once	CADQQYCRVTVSYTF	TGTGCCGACCAGCAGTATTGCAGGGTTACTGTAAGCTACACCTTC
TRBV19	TRBD1	TRBJ1-6	.	CASRRTGGKNSPLHF	TGTGCCAGTAGAAGGACAGGGGGCAAGAATTCACCCCTCCACTTT
TRBV7-2	.	TRBJ1-5	once	CASSLYGGNSNQPQHF	TGTGCCAGCAGCTTATACGGGGGGAATAGCAATCAGCCCCAGCATTTT
TRBV7-2	TRBD1	TRBJ1-2	.	CASSLGGQGGNYGYTF	TGTGCCAGCAGCTTGGGGGGCCAGGGGGGAAACTATGGCTACACCTTC
TRBV5-1	.	TRBJ1-4	.	CASSLVFPGRAGEKLFF	TGCGCCAGCAGCTTGGTTTTCCCAGGGCGCGCCGGAGAAAAACTGTTTTTT
TRBV19	.	TRBJ2-5	.	CASSTGIQETQYF	TGTGCCAGTAGTACAGGTATTCAAGAGACCCAGTACTTC
TRBV3-1/TRBV3-2	.	TRBJ2-4	.	CASSQVGLAKNIQYF	TGTGCCAGCAGCCAAGTGGGCCTAGCCAAAAACATTCAGTACTTC
TRBV3-1/TRBV3-2	.	TRBJ1-5	.	CASSQAGGNSNQPQHF	TGTGCCAGCAGCCAAGCGGGGGGCAATAGCAATCAGCCCCAGCATTTT
TRBV7-9	.	TRBJ1-6	.	CASSLIQDNSPLHF	TGTGCCAGCAGCTTAATACAGGATAATTCACCCCTCCACTTT
TRBV4-2	.	TRBJ2-5	.	CASSRPGSGGMETQYF	TGTGCCAGCAGCCGACCAGGGTCGGGTGGGATGGAGACCCAGTACTTC
TRBV7-2	.	TRBJ2-2	once	CASTPAGRVYTGELFF	TGTGCCAGCACCCCCGCCGGGCGGGTCTACACCGGGGAGCTGTTTTTT
TRBV7-9	TRBD1	TRBJ2-7	few	CASSPTGGASYEQYF	TGTGCCAGCAGCCCAACAGGGGGCGCCTCCTACGAGCAGTACTTC
TRBV3-1/TRBV3-2	.	TRBJ1-1	.	CASSQGGGARPSFTEAFF	TGTGCCAGCAGCCAAGGGGGGGGAGCACGCCCCAGTTTCACTGAAGCTTTCTTT
TRBV14	.	TRBJ1-2	.	CASSSQGQARGYGYTF	TGTGCCAGCAGCTCCCAGGGGCAGGCCAGAGGCTATGGCTACACCTTC
TRBV6-1	.	TRBJ2-7	.	CASSDQGTYEQYF	TGTGCCAGCAGTGATCAGGGAACCTACGAGCAGTACTTC
TRBV2	TRBD1	TRBJ1-4	.	CASSEATGNYEKLFF	TGTGCCAGCAGTGAGGCGACAGGGAATTATGAAAAACTGTTTTTT
TRBV6-5	.	TRBJ2-3	.	CASRTIQVTDTQYF	TGTGCCAGCAGGACTATCCAGGTCACAGATACGCAGTATTTT
TRBV10-1	.	TRBJ2-3	.	CASSRDTDTQYF	TGCGCCAGCAGCAGGGACACAGATACGCAGTATTTT
TRBV2	TRBD1	TRBJ2-2	.	CASSYQGANTGELFF	TGTGCCAGCAGTTACCAGGGGGCGAACACCGGGGAGCTGTTTTTT
TRBV5-1	.	TRBJ2-2	.	CASSVKNTGELFF	TGCGCCAGCAGCGTCAAGAACACCGGGGAGCTGTTTTTT
TRBV4-3	.	TRBJ2-2	.	CASSQDRQVGGELFF	TGCGCCAGCAGCCAAGATAGACAGGTCGGCGGGGAGCTGTTTTTT
TRBV7-2	.	TRBJ1-1	.	CASSFKGGTEAFF	TGTGCCAGCAGCTTTAAGGGAGGGACTGAAGCTTTCTTT
TRBV11-2	TRBD1	TRBJ1-1	.	CASSLSQTGTTEAFF	TGTGCCAGCAGCTTATCGCAGACAGGGACCACTGAAGCTTTCTTT
TRBV2	.	TRBJ1-1	.	CASRDGGAGEAFF	TGTGCCAGTAGGGACGGGGGGGCTGGTGAAGCTTTCTTT
TRBV5-4	TRBD1	TRBJ1-4	.	CASSPRQGTNEKLFF	TGTGCCAGCAGCCCGAGACAGGGAACTAATGAAAAACTGTTTTTT
TRBV5-1	TRBD1	TRBJ2-2	.	CASSPRTGWGGELFF	TGCGCCAGCAGCCCGCGGACAGGGTGGGGCGGGGAGCTGTTTTTT
TRBV4-2	.	TRBJ2-1	.	CASSQAVSEDYNEQFF	TGTGCCAGCAGCCAAGCGGTTAGCGAGGACTACAATGAGCAGTTCTTC
TRBV19	.	TRBJ1-4	.	CASLNQGMPNEKLFF	TGTGCCAGTTTAAACCAGGGGATGCCTAATGAAAAACTGTTTTTT
TRBV19	.	TRBJ1-5	.	CASSLHQGGRSNQPQHF	TGTGCCAGTAGTCTTCACCAGGGTGGGCGCAGCAATCAGCCCCAGCATTTT
TRBV7-8	TRBD1	TRBJ1-1	.	CASSPPSTGANTEAFF	TGTGCCAGCAGCCCACCCTCGACAGGGGCGAACACTGAAGCTTTCTTT
TRBV5-1	.	TRBJ2-7	.	CASTTGDGSYEQYF	TGCGCCAGCACCACGGGTGACGGCTCCTACGAGCAGTACTTC
TRBV7-2	.	TRBJ1-1	.	CASSTLGWTEAFF	TGTGCCAGCAGTACACTAGGTTGGACTGAAGCTTTCTTT
TRBV12-3/TRBV12-4	.	TRBJ1-2	.	CASRGQYDGYTF	TGTGCCAGCAGGGGGCAGTATGATGGCTACACCTTC
TRBV18	TRBD1	TRBJ1-4	.	CASSSGTGFEKLFF	TGTGCCAGCTCGTCCGGGACAGGGTTTGAAAAACTGTTTTTT
TRBV2	TRBD1	TRBJ1-1	.	CASTFGQGTNTEAFF	TGTGCCAGCACCTTCGGACAGGGGACGAACACTGAAGCTTTCTTT
TRBV3-1/TRBV3-2	TRBD1	TRBJ1-2	.	CASSQDWGRQGGYTF	TGTGCCAGCAGCCAAGATTGGGGCCGACAGGGAGGCTACACCTTC
TRBV5-6	.	TRBJ1-2	.	CASSPIGGAGNYGYTF	TGTGCCAGCAGCCCTATAGGAGGGGCCGGGAACTATGGCTACACCTTC
TRBV18	TRBD1	TRBJ2-3	.	CASSPGTGSTDTQYF	TGTGCCAGCTCACCCGGGACAGGGAGCACAGATACGCAGTATTTT
TRBV19	TRBD1	TRBJ2-2	once	CASSPAKGQGRTGELFF	TGTGCCAGTAGTCCGGCAAAGGGACAGGGTAGGACCGGGGAGCTGTTTTTT
TRBV3-1/TRBV3-2	.	TRBJ1-2	.	CASSQGSGGYGYTF	TGTGCCAGCAGCCAAGGATCGGGGGGCTATGGCTACACCTTC
TRBV5-5	.	TRBJ2-7	.	CASSPGTSTYEQYF	TGTGCCAGCAGCCCGGGGACATCCACCTACGAGCAGTACTTC
TRBV11-3	.	TRBJ1-1	.	CASSLAQDTEAFF	TGTGCCAGCAGCTTAGCCCAGGACACTGAAGCTTTCTTT
TRBV5-1	TRBD1	TRBJ2-2	.	CASSRDSNTGELFF	TGCGCCAGCAGCCGGGACAGTAACACCGGGGAGCTGTTTTTT
TRBV7-2	.	TRBJ2-1	once	CASSPAARALSYNEQFF	TGTGCCAGCAGCCCCGCCGCGCGTGCTCTCTCCTACAATGAGCAGTTCTTC
TRBV4-1	.	TRBJ1-1	.	CASSQYRLMNTEAFF	TGCGCCAGCAGCCAATACAGGCTTATGAACACTGAAGCTTTCTTT